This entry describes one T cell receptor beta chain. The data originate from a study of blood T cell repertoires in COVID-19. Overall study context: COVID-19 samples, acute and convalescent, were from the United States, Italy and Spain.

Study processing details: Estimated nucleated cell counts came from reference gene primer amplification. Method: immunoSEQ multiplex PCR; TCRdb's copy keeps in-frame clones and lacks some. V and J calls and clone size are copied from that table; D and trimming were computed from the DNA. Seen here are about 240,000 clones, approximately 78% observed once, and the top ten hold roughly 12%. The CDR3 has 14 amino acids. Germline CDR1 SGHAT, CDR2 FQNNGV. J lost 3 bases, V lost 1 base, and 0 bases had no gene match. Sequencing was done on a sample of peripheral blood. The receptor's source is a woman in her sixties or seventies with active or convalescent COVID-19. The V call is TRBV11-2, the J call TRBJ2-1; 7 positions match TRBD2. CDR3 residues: CASSLGGGYNEQFF. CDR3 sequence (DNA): TGTGCCAGCAGCTTAGGGGGGGGCTACAATGAGCAGTTCTTC.